The entry below gives a single T cell receptor (beta chain) sequence along with its context. The antigen is not known. The regulatory T cell sort gate was CD4+CD25hiCD127low/negative. Control samples were from healthy, unrelated donors. These data originate in a study of B cell selection in AIRE deficiency. Study results and caveats: Patient Tconv cells held roughly 31% of Treg sequences shared by healthy donors. TCRbeta-only data showed 36.6% of shared healthy Treg sequences in healthy Tconv. Healthy donors alone shared under 35% of approximately 3,500 Treg sequences; patients alone less than 10%.

Sequenced by immunoSEQ multiplex PCR; TCRdb stores in-frame clones only, minus some. The data contain tens of thousands of clones, around 90% of them seen just once; the ten biggest clones take up more than 1.3%. V shed 1 base and J shed 8 bases, with 12 bases lying between them. The germline CDR1 and CDR2 sequences are SGHTA and FQGNSA. The CDR3 extends over 14 amino acids. The chain links TRBV7-2 to TRBJ2-4, with D maybe TRBD2 (7 bases). This TCR derives from a human donor in good health. Sequencing used CD4+CD25+ Tregs sorted from PBMCs. CDR3 DNA: TGTGCCAGCAGCTTAGAAGGGGGGAGGGACATTCAGTACTTC. It is translated as CASSLEGGRDIQYF.